These T cell receptor beta chains were read from a single sample in a study of breast tumors, draining lymph nodes, adjacent tissues. TCRdb passed the multiplex PCR reads through MiXCR, listing each CDR3 protein once. The sample shows 15,000 to 20,000 distinct CDR3 sequences, roughly 43% of them seen only once. Sequenced sample: breast tumor tissue. All receptors derive from a female donor with breast cancer. Some clones in this sample may be carry-over from other donors' samples. Both conserved end residues are part of each CDR3. The D gene is left open where the match is weak. Clone size, where shown, is once, few, many, or a class for clones that have expanded.

>NA|TRBJ2-3|TRBV9|TRBD2
CASSVGPGGEQYF
TGTGCCAGCAGCGTAGGTCCGGGAGGGGAGCAGTATTTT
>many|TRBJ2-2|TRBV6-4|NA
CASSSKGFTGELFF
TGTGCCAGCTCTTCAAAGGGGTTCACCGGGGAGCTGTTTTTT
>few|TRBJ2-1|TRBV19|TRBD1
CASSDLGTDYNEQFF
TGTGCCAGTAGTGATCTCGGGACAGATTACAATGAGCAGTTCTTC
>NA|TRBJ1-5|TRBV9|TRBD1
CASSSGTVNQPQHF
TGTGCCAGCAGCTCTGGGACAGTTAATCAGCCTCAGCATTTT
>NA|TRBJ2-7|TRBV11-2|TRBD1
CASSHRDRDYEQYF
TGTGCCAGCAGTCACCGGGACAGGGACTACGAGCAGTACTTC
>many|TRBJ2-1|TRBV7-3|TRBD2
CASSSHLRTSGNNEQFF
TGTGCCAGCAGCTCCCACCTTAGGACTAGCGGGAACAATGAGCAGTTCTTC
>many|TRBJ2-1|TRBV28|NA
CASIGDKRTNEQFF
TGTGCCAGCATTGGGGACAAACGTACCAATGAGCAGTTCTTC
>NA|TRBJ1-1|TRBV10-3|NA
CAISPGTGLNTEAFF
TGTGCCATCAGTCCCGGGACGGGTTTGAACACTGAAGCTTTCTTT
>NA|TRBJ1-5|TRBV20-1|NA
CSVDGGNNQPQHF
TGCAGCGTAGACGGGGGCAACAATCAGCCCCAGCATTTT
>many|TRBJ2-1|TRBV18|TRBD2
CASSPLGGGSAYNEQFF
TGTGCCAGCTCCCCCTTAGGCGGCGGGAGCGCCTACAATGAGCAGTTCTTC
>NA|TRBJ1-4|TRBV3-1|TRBD1
CASRQGLGEKLFF
TGTGCCAGCCGACAGGGATTAGGTGAAAAGCTGTTTTTT